This passage covers 29 T cell receptor beta chains from one sample sequenced in a study of shared clonotypes between healthy human individuals. This table comes from immunoSEQ multiplex PCR, and its TCRdb copy is limited to in-frame clones, with some not included. The table records about 2.4 million clones, more than 85% of them present only once. The sample consisted of naive CD4+ T cells from PBMCs. The subset: CD45RA+ positively selected. These receptors all stem from a man younger than 35 in good health. Some clones in this sample may be carry-over from other donors' samples.

In nucleotides, the CDR3 is TGTGCCACCAGCGACACCAGCTCTGGGGCCAACGTCCTGACTTTC. The encoded protein is CATSDTSSGANVLTF. The chain has TRBV15 and TRBJ2-6; the D is unclear. The V and J ends lost 5 bases and 0 bases respectively, with 8 bases between them. The CDR3 has 15 amino acids. The germline V gene has CDR1 LNHNV and CDR2 YYDKDF (reference sequence).

The rearrangement joins TRBV28 to TRBJ1-5, with unresolved D. The germline CDR1 and CDR2 sequences are MDHEN and SYDVKM. The V and J ends lost 7 bases and 0 bases respectively, with 16 bases between them. CDR3 length: 16 residues. The CDR3 sequence is CASTSARVYSNQPQHF. The CDR3 nucleotides are TGTGCCAGCACCTCCGCCCGGGTTTATAGCAATCAGCCCCAGCATTTT.

The chain couples TRBV11-3 to TRBJ1-1; no reliable D call. The germline V gene has CDR1 SGHNT and CDR2 YENEEA. This CDR3 is built from 14 residues. V was pared by 1 base and J by 4 bases, with 10 bases between. DNA for the CDR3: TGTGCCAGCAGCTTAGGAAGAGGTAGCACTGAAGCTTTCTTT. It translates to CASSLGRGSTEAFF.

This clone was recorded once. J is TRBJ2-2 and V is TRBV5-1, with TRBD2 matching over 7 bases. The V segment lost 3 bases and the J segment 4 bases; nucleotides outside the gene matches: 6. CDR1 SGHRS and CDR2 YFSETQ come from the germline V gene. This CDR3 spans 15 amino acids. For the CDR3, the DNA is TGCGCCAGCAGCTGGTCTAGCGGACTCACCGGGGAGCTGTTTTTT. Translating it yields CASSWSSGLTGELFF.

The V call is TRBV15, the J call TRBJ2-7; 7 bases are a match to TRBD2. The V gene end was trimmed by 1 base and the J gene end by 5 bases; junction bases not matched to a gene: 11. CDR3 size: 16 residues. Germline lookup yields CDR1 LNHNV and CDR2 YYDKDF (reference sequence). In nucleotides, the CDR3 is TGTGCCACCAGCAGAGCGGCGGGAGTGAGGTTTGACGAGCAGTACTTC. Translating it yields CATSRAAGVRFDEQYF.

The chain recombines TRBV28 with TRBJ1-3; 12 nucleotides match TRBD1. Germline trimming cut 2 bases from V and 8 bases from J; bases unmatched to any gene: 4. The germline V gene has CDR1 MDHEN and CDR2 SYDVKM. CDR3 length equals 15 residues. This chain's CDR3 is CASSLRGQGAHTIYF. CDR3 nucleotides: TGTGCCAGCAGTTTAAGGGGACAGGGGGCTCACACCATATATTTT.

The genes are TRBV25-1 and TRBJ2-7; 10 nucleotides line up with TRBD2. The germline gives CDR1 MGHDK, CDR2 SYGVNS. The CDR3 runs 15 residues. V lost 8 bases to trimming and J lost 5 bases; unmatched junction nucleotides: 12. CDR3 DNA: TGTGCCAGCGAGACTTTAGCGGGAGGTTTCCACGAGCAGTACTTC. As protein: CASETLAGGFHEQYF.

The gene calls are TRBV11-2 and TRBJ2-7, with D perhaps matching TRBD2 (6 bases). The CDR3 sequence is 15 residues long. Germline V gives CDR1 SGHAT, CDR2 FQNNGV. Trimming removed 8 bases at V and 1 base at J, with 18 bases between. The CDR3 bases are TGTGCCAGCGACCGGCGGGCTAGCGATTCCTACGAGCAGTACTTC. It codes for CASDRRASDSYEQYF.

The V gene is TRBV7-2, the J gene TRBJ1-1, with TRBD1 matching over 7 bases. Looked up from germline, CDR1 is SGHTA and CDR2 is FQGNSA. Germline trimming cut 6 bases from V and 4 bases from J; bases unmatched to any gene: 5. This CDR3 has 13 amino acids. The CDR3 nucleotides read TGTGCCAGCAGACGGAGGGGGCCCACTGAAGCTTTCTTT. This translates into CASRRRGPTEAFF.

V is TRBV9 and J is TRBJ2-3, with 11 nucleotides matching TRBD2. This CDR3 is built from 15 residues. V shed 4 bases and J 4 bases; nucleotides not matched to a gene: 5. The germline gives CDR1 SGDLS, CDR2 YYNGEE. For the CDR3, the DNA is TGTGCCAGCAGCATAGATAGCGGGAGGGCAGATACGCAGTATTTT. It is translated as CASSIDSGRADTQYF.

This chain joins TRBV28 and TRBJ2-1, with TRBD2 matching 9 bases. The germline CDR1 and CDR2 sequences are MDHEN and SYDVKM. CDR3 length equals 14 residues. V was clipped by 8 bases and J by 3 bases; unmatched bases: 5. CDR3 region: CASLTSGLYNEQFF. In DNA, the CDR3 is TGTGCCAGCCTCACTAGCGGGCTCTACAATGAGCAGTTCTTC.

In this sample, this clone turned up once. The chain joins TRBV5-1 to TRBJ2-7; 7 bases are shared with TRBD1. Per the germline V gene, CDR1 is SGHRS and CDR2 is YFSETQ. Unmatched junction bases numbered 14, after V lost 3 bases and J lost 5 bases. This CDR3 has 16 residues. The CDR3 sequence: CASSSTQSTGLDEQYF. In DNA form, the CDR3 reads TGCGCCAGCAGCTCCACCCAGTCGACAGGGTTGGACGAGCAGTACTTC.

The V gene is TRBV7-6, the J gene TRBJ2-2; 7 bases fit TRBD1. Trimming cost V 1 base and J 6 bases; bases outside gene matches: 8. Germline CDR1 is SGHVS and CDR2 is FNYEAQ. This CDR3 spans 16 amino acids. The CDR3 bases are TGTGCCAGCAGCTTAGGACAGGGCTTAGGTGCCGGGGAGCTGTTTTTT. It specifies CASSLGQGLGAGELFF.

The chain uses TRBV9 and TRBJ2-7; maybe TRBD1 (6 bases). The CDR3 contains 14 residues. Germline CDR1 SGDLS, CDR2 YYNGEE. Between the trimmed V and J ends, which lost 0 bases and 3 bases, there was a span of 10 bases. CDR3 sequence: CASSVGAGDYEQYF. The CDR3 DNA follows: TGTGCCAGCAGCGTAGGGGCAGGGGACTACGAGCAGTACTTC.

The chain combines TRBV30 with TRBJ1-6, with no clear D. Trimming cost V 7 bases and J 8 bases, with 15 bases left between them. Germline CDR1 is GTSNPN and CDR2 is SVGIG (reference sequence). The CDR3 covers 13 residues. The CDR3 nucleotides are TGTGCCTTCTCTCCTGACGGAGATTCACCCCTCCACTTT. Amino acids: CAFSPDGDSPLHF.

Concerning this clone: The junction departs from the called germline gene at one end, perhaps through a read error. V usage is TRBV6-6 and J usage is TRBJ2-4; D call uncertain. Germline V gives CDR1 MNHNY, CDR2 SVGAGI (reference sequence). The CDR3 has 12 residues. The DNA of the CDR3 is TGTGCCAGCAGTTACTCTATCCAGGTTGGGGACTTC. Protein sequence: CASSYSIQVGDF.

The rearrangement uses TRBV5-4 and TRBJ2-7; D perhaps matches TRBD2 (6 bases). Between the trimmed V and J ends, which lost 3 bases and 2 bases, there was a span of 12 bases. Germline V gene lookup returns CDR1 SGHNT and CDR2 YYREEE (reference sequence). This CDR3 spans 14 amino acids. In DNA, the CDR3 is TGTGCCAGCAGCTCCCCGGGCGGGGCCTACGAGCAGTACTTC. Translation gives CASSSPGGAYEQYF.

CDR3 protein: CASGYGWDQPQHF. The CDR3 DNA sequence: TGTGCCAGCGGGTACGGGTGGGATCAGCCCCAGCATTTT. This chain uses TRBV28 with TRBJ1-5; D uncertain. Trimming shortened V by 8 bases and J by 5 bases, and 13 bases separated the two germline ends. This CDR3 has 13 residues. Looked up from germline, CDR1 is MDHEN and CDR2 is SYDVKM.

The chain joins TRBV6-1 to TRBJ2-1, with TRBD1 as a possible D gene (5 bases). CDR1 is MNHNS, CDR2 SASEGT, per germline. V lost 6 bases and J lost 5, with 11 bases in between. CDR3 length: 13 residues. The CDR3 DNA reads as TGTGCCAGCAGGACGAACAGGAACAATGAGCAGTTCTTC. Translated: CASRTNRNNEQFF.

The V call is TRBV19, the J call TRBJ2-3, with D unclear. The CDR3 totals 14 residues. Per germline, CDR1 LNHDA and CDR2 SQIVND (reference sequence). The V end lost 2 bases, the J end lost 6 bases, and 12 bases lay between the germline ends. The CDR3 nucleotides read TGTGCCAGTAGTATATCCTTAAGCTTCGATACGCAGTATTTT. It is translated as CASSISLSFDTQYF.

The rearrangement uses TRBV6-6 and TRBJ2-3; TRBD1 aligns across 8 bases. This CDR3 has 16 residues. Germline CDR1 reads MNHNY; CDR2 reads SVGAGI (reference sequence). Losses at the gene ends were 5 bases for V and 0 bases for J; bases not matched to a gene: 7. Here the CDR3 reads CASSGRTGSSTDTQYF. The DNA of the CDR3 is TGTGCCAGCAGTGGTAGGACAGGGTCAAGCACAGATACGCAGTATTTT.

J is TRBJ2-7 and V is TRBV4-2; no clear D. Germline CDR1 is LGHNA and CDR2 is YNFKEQ. V gave up 3 bases and J gave up 4 bases, with 4 bases separating them. The CDR3 spans 11 residues. CDR3 residues: CASSQTYEQYF. As DNA, the CDR3 is TGTGCCAGCAGCCAGACATACGAGCAGTACTTC.

The V and J genes are TRBV9 and TRBJ1-3; the D is unclear. The CDR3 extends over 13 amino acids. V gave up 0 bases and J gave up 5 bases, with 6 bases separating them. CDR1 is SGDLS and CDR2 is YYNGEE in the germline V gene. The CDR3 protein is CASSVGERNTIYF. CDR3 sequence (DNA): TGTGCCAGCAGCGTAGGAGAGAGAAACACCATATATTTT.

J is TRBJ2-5 and V is TRBV5-1; perhaps TRBD2 as D (6 bases). Germline assignment: CDR1 SGHRS and CDR2 YFSETQ. The CDR3 loop spans 13 amino acids. The V and J ends lost 5 bases and 2 bases respectively, with 10 bases between them. CDR3 DNA: TGCGCCAGCAGAAGGGACTTACAAGAGACCCAGTACTTC. Its protein product is CASRRDLQETQYF.

In regard to this clone: At one end the junction does not follow the germline gene, possibly because of a read error. The genes are TRBV18 and TRBJ2-7, with 8 bases lining up with TRBD1. From germline, CDR1 is KGHSH and CDR2 LQKENI. The CDR3 loop spans 14 amino acids. DNA for the CDR3: TGTGTCAGCTCACCGGCGACAGGGGAGAACGAGCAGTACTTC. It specifies CVSSPATGENEQYF.

The CDR3 loop is CASSPGVYEQYF. The DNA for the CDR3 is TGTGCCAGCAGTCCGGGGGTATACGAGCAGTACTTC. The rearrangement uses TRBV2 and TRBJ2-7; TRBD2 is a possible D gene (6 bases). The germline V gene encodes CDR1 SNHLY and CDR2 FYNNEI. Trimming shortened V by 5 bases and J by 4 bases, and 9 bases separated the two germline ends. The CDR3 totals 12 residues. Full variable domain (missing parts from reference TRBV2 and TRBJ2-7): EPEVTQTPSHQVTQMGQEVILRCVPISNHLYFYWYRQILGQKVEFLVSFYNNEISEKSEIFDDQFSVERPDGSNFTLKIRSTKLEDSAMYFCASSPGVYEQYFGPGTRLTVT.

There are a few counts of this clone. This chain connects TRBV15 to TRBJ1-5, with D unclear. This CDR3 spans 13 amino acids. In germline, CDR1 is LNHNV, CDR2 YYDKDF (reference sequence). Trimming cost V 3 bases and J 3 bases, with 6 bases left between them. For the CDR3, the DNA is TGTGCCACCAGCAGTGATTACAATCAGCCCCAGCATTTT. This encodes CATSSDYNQPQHF. The full variable domain, with the rest looked up from reference TRBV15 and TRBJ1-5, is DAMVIQNPRYQVTQFGKPVTLSCSQTLNHNVMYWYQQKSSQAPKLLFHYYDKDFNNEADTPDNFQSRRPNTSFCFLDIRSPGLGDTAMYLCATSSDYNQPQHFGDGTRLSIL.

This rearrangement joins TRBV30 to TRBJ2-7; tentative D call: TRBD2 (5 bases). Germline CDR1 GTSNPN, CDR2 SVGIG (reference sequence). V gave up 5 bases and J gave up 7 bases, with 18 bases separating them. CDR3 length: 13 residues. The chain's CDR3 is CAWALEVGGEQYF. The DNA for the CDR3 is TGTGCCTGGGCCCTGGAGGTCGGAGGTGAGCAGTACTTC.

Points on this clone: Other DNA sequences from this sample encode an identical CDR3 as well. CDR3 nucleotides: TGCGCCAGCAGCTTGGACCAGTCCGCCTACAATGAGCAGTTCTTC. The encoded protein is CASSLDQSAYNEQFF. The gene calls are TRBV5-1 and TRBJ2-1; D is uncertain. The germline V gene has CDR1 SGHRS and CDR2 YFSETQ. The CDR3 covers 15 residues. Trimming cost V 0 bases and J 2 bases, with 9 bases left between them.